The 9 T cell receptor beta chains given below trace back to one sample, sequenced in a study of neurological immune-mediated disorders. TCRdb re-called the 5' RACE reads through MiXCR, storing one row per CDR3 protein. The table includes just over 30,000 distinct CDR3 sequences, around 4% detected once. Sequenced: CD4+ T cells from blood. These receptors were taken from a woman between 40 and 55 years old in good health.

Many counts were recorded for this clonotype. The chain links TRBV12-3 or TRBV12-4 to TRBJ1-5, with D uncertain. There are 15 residues in the CDR3. V lost 1 base, J lost 5 bases, and 12 bases lay in between. CDR3 sequence reads: CASSLGVGIHQPQHF. CDR3 nucleotide sequence: TGTGCCAGCAGTTTAGGCGTAGGAATCCATCAGCCCCAGCATTTT.

This clonotype was found many times. J is TRBJ1-1 and V is TRBV6-5, with D hard to call. The CDR3 has 13 residues. V was trimmed by 0 bases and J by 1 base, leaving 3 bases between them. Per the germline V gene, CDR1 is MNHEY and CDR2 is SVGAGI. In DNA, the CDR3 is TGTGCCAGCAGTTACTCCAAGAACACTGAAGCTTTCTTT. It codes for CASSYSKNTEAFF.

This clonotype was counted ten times or more. V is TRBV6-1 and J is TRBJ2-7, with TRBD1 matching 8 bases. The CDR3 is 13 residues long. Germline loops: CDR1 MNHNS, CDR2 SASEGT. The J segment lost 2 bases and the V segment lost 10 bases, leaving 7 bases of the junction unmatched. The chain's CDR3 is CATVTGVPYEQYF. CDR3 DNA sequence: TGTGCCACCGTGACAGGGGTTCCCTACGAGCAGTACTTC.

This clonotype appeared many times. The chain is built from TRBV10-3 and TRBJ1-2; D is perhaps TRBD1 (6 bases). The V gene's germline CDR1 is ENHRY and CDR2 SYGVKD. The CDR3 loop spans 16 amino acids. Trimming stripped 4 bases from V and 2 bases from J, with 17 bases between. The CDR3 DNA follows: TGTGCCATCAGTGGGCCGCGAGGGACATCAAACTATGGCTACACCTTC. Translating gives CAISGPRGTSNYGYTF.

At least ten counts were recorded for this clonotype. The CDR3 region has the DNA TGTGCCAGCAGCCCCCGTCCGGCGGGAGAGACCCAGTACTTC. This gives the protein CASSPRPAGETQYF. This chain connects TRBV3-1 to TRBJ2-5, with a weak D call TRBD2 (5 bases). Trimming took off 4 bases at V and 4 bases at J, with 13 bases between the two ends. Germline CDR1 is LGHDT and CDR2 is YNNKEL (reference sequence). CDR3 size: 14 residues.

This clonotype was seen ten or more times. The chain uses TRBV27 and TRBJ1-6; 8 bases align to TRBD1. The CDR3 is 15 amino acids. The germline CDR1 and CDR2 sequences are MNHEY and SMNVEV (reference sequence). With 5 bases clipped from V and 4 bases from J, the junction kept 4 bases outside the gene matches. The CDR3 loop reads CASSHGTGYNSPLHF. The CDR3 DNA reads TGTGCCAGCAGTCATGGGACAGGTTATAATTCACCCCTCCACTTT.

This clonotype has a count of ten or more. The chain recombines TRBV5-1 with TRBJ2-7; possibly TRBD1 for D (5 bases). Germline V CDR1 and CDR2: SGHRS, YFSETQ. The CDR3 is made up of 14 amino acids. Trimming took 4 bases from V and 2 from J, leaving 13 bases between them. CDR3 region: CASSQGLDPYEQYF. The DNA of the CDR3 is TGCGCCAGCAGCCAGGGTCTAGATCCCTACGAGCAGTACTTC.

The J gene is TRBJ2-6, the V gene TRBV20-1; D remains ambiguous. Per germline, CDR1 DFQATT and CDR2 SNEGSKA (reference sequence). This CDR3 is built from 17 residues. Trimming pared 0 bases from V and 0 bases from J, leaving 12 bases between. DNA for the CDR3: TGCAGTGCTAGAGATCTGGGCGACTTCTCTGGGGCCAACGTCCTGACTTTC. Protein sequence: CSARDLGDFSGANVLTF.

This clonotype was counted ten times or more. The genes are TRBV29-1 and TRBJ1-1; D unclear. The CDR3 length is 13 residues. V lost 0 bases, J lost 8 bases, and 13 bases lay in between. From germline, CDR1 is SQVTM and CDR2 ANQGSEA. The DNA of the CDR3 is TGCAGCGTTGAAGATCCGGGAGGGCTGGAAGCTTTCTTT. This sequence encodes CSVEDPGGLEAFF.